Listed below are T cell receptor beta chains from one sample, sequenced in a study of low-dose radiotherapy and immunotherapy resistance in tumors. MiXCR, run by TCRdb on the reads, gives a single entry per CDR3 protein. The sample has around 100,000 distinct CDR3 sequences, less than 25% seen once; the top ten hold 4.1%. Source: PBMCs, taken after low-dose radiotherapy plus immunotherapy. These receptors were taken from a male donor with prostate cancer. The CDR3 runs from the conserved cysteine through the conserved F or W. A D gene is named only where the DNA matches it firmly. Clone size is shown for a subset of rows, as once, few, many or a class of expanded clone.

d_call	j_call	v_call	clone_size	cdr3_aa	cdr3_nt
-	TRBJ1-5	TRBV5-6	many	CASSLGLQSQPQHF	TGTGCCAGCAGCTTGGGACTCCAGAGCCAGCCCCAGCATTTT
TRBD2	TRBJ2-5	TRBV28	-	CASGASGVIETQYF	TGTGCCAGCGGCGCTAGCGGGGTTATTGAGACCCAGTACTTC
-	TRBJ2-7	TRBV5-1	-	CASSLFGELYEQYF	TGCGCCAGCAGCTTGTTCGGGGAACTCTACGAGCAGTACTTC
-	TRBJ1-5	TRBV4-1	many	CASSQVSRISRGGQPQHF	TGCGCCAGCAGCCAAGTCTCTCGAATAAGCAGGGGCGGTCAGCCCCAGCATTTT
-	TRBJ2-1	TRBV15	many	CATSRDWRSGRFF	TGTGCCACCAGCAGAGACTGGCGGTCCGGGCGGTTCTTC
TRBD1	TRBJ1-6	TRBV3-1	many	CASSPTERQGGYNSPLHF	TGTGCCAGCAGCCCTACCGAAAGGCAGGGGGGATATAATTCACCCCTCCACTTT
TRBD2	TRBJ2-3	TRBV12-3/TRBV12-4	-	CASSFSSGRRDTQYF	TGTGCCAGCAGTTTTTCCAGCGGGAGGAGGGATACGCAGTATTTT
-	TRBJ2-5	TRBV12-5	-	CASGLEPPGETQYF	TGTGCTAGTGGTTTGGAACCCCCTGGCGAGACCCAGTACTTC
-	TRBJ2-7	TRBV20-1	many	CSARDRAKWEQYF	TGCAGTGCTAGAGATCGGGCGAAATGGGAGCAGTACTTC
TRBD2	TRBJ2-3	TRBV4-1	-	CASSQAGTSGGLDTQYF	TGCGCCAGCAGCCAAGCCGGGACTAGCGGGGGTTTGGATACGCAGTATTTT
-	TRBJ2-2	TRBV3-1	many	CASSPPPPGTGELFF	TGTGCCAGCAGCCCCCCCCCACCCGGAACCGGGGAGCTGTTTTTT
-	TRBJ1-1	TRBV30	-	CAWTDLNTEAFF	TGTGCCTGGACAGACCTGAACACTGAAGCTTTCTTT
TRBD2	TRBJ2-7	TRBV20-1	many	CSVPSPSGGSSYEQYF	TGCAGTGTTCCCAGTCCTAGCGGGGGCTCCTCCTACGAGCAGTACTTC
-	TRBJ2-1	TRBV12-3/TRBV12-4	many	CAGGASNNEQFF	TGTGCTGGCGGGGCGTCCAACAATGAGCAGTTCTTC
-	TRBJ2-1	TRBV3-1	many	CASRGVTGASSTYNEQFF	TGTGCCAGCAGAGGGGTTACGGGGGCTTCGTCTACTTACAATGAGCAGTTCTTC
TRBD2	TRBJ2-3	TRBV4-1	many	CASTRGGLAGRRDTQYF	TGCGCCAGCACACGGGGGGGACTAGCGGGGCGGCGGGATACGCAGTATTTT
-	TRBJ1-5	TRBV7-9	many	CASSTTDLDPPQHF	TGTGCCAGCAGCACGACAGATCTTGATCCCCCCCAGCATTTT
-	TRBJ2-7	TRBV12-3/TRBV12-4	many	CASSFSQEHYEQYF	TGTGCCAGCAGTTTCAGTCAGGAACACTACGAGCAGTACTTC
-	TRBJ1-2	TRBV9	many	CASSVGTASYGYTF	TGTGCCAGCAGCGTAGGGACAGCCAGCTATGGCTACACCTTC
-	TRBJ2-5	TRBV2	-	CASSYDSQTQYF	TGTGCCAGCAGCTACGACAGCCAGACCCAGTACTTC
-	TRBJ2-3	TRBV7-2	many	CASRYRVTTDTQYF	TGTGCCAGCCGTTATAGGGTCACCACAGATACGCAGTATTTT
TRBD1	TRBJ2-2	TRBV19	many	CASGETGYTGELFF	TGTGCCAGTGGGGAGACAGGGTACACCGGGGAGCTGTTTTTT
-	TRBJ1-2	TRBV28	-	CASSFWDNYGYTF	TGTGCCAGCAGTTTCTGGGACAACTATGGCTACACCTTC
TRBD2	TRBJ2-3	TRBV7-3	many	CASSRGGAADTQYF	TGTGCCAGCAGCCGGGGGGGGGCCGCAGATACGCAGTATTTT
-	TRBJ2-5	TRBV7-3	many	CASSRGGADQETQYF	TGTGCCAGCAGCCGCGGTGGGGCAGACCAAGAGACCCAGTACTTC
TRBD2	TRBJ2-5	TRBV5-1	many	CASSLGASGGAETQYF	TGCGCCAGCAGTCTGGGGGCTAGCGGGGGGGCCGAGACCCAGTACTTC
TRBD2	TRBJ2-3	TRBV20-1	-	CSARARGGRYSTDTQYF	TGCAGTGCTAGAGCCCGGGGGGGGCGTTATAGCACAGATACGCAGTATTTT
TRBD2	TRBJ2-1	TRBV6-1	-	CASTHSGTRYNEQFF	TGTGCCAGCACTCATAGCGGGACCCGCTACAATGAGCAGTTCTTC
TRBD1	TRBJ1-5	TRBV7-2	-	CAGSLQGYSQPRHF	TGTGCCGGCAGCTTACAGGGGTACAGTCAGCCCCGGCATTTT
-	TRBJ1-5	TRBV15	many	CATSRDKGSNQPQHF	TGTGCCACCAGCAGAGATAAGGGGAGTAATCAGCCCCAGCATTTT
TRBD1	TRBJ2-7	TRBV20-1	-	CSARQGYTYEQYF	TGCAGTGCCCGACAGGGGTATACCTACGAGCAGTACTTC
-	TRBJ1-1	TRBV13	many	CASTRGEEAFF	TGTGCCAGCACGAGGGGTGAGGAAGCTTTCTTT
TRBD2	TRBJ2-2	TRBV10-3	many	CAIRGGTANTGELFF	TGTGCCATCAGGGGGGGGACTGCGAACACCGGGGAGCTGTTTTTT
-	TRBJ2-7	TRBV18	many	CASSPVSMAYEQYF	TGTGCCAGCTCACCCGTTTCCATGGCCTACGAGCAGTACTTC
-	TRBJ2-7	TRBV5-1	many	CASSLSSLGDEQYF	TGCGCCAGCAGCTTGTCCAGTTTAGGGGACGAGCAGTACTTC
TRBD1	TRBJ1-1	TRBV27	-	CASRLYPGQGSTEAFF	TGTGCCAGCCGATTATATCCGGGACAGGGGTCCACTGAAGCTTTCTTT
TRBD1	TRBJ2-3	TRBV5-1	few	CASKRGQDTQYF	TGTGCCAGCAAGAGGGGGCAAGATACGCAGTATTTT
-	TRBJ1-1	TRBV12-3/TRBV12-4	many	CASSAGRNTEAFF	TGTGCCAGCAGCGCAGGGAGGAACACTGAAGCTTTCTTT
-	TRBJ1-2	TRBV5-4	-	CASSESANYGYTF	TGTGCCAGCAGCGAGTCTGCTAACTATGGCTACACCTTC
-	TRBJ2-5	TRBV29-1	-	CSVGDSAMYFCASSEWFQPWYF	-
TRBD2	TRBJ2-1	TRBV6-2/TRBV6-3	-	CASSEASGGVYEQFF	TGTGCCAGCAGTGAAGCTAGCGGGGGGGTATATGAGCAGTTCTTC
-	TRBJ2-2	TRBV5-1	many	CASSSLPGTGELFF	TGCGCCAGCAGCTCCTTACCGGGCACCGGGGAGCTGTTTTTT
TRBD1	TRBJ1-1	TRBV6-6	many	CACGQGDTEAFF	TGTGCCTGCGGACAGGGGGATACTGAAGCTTTCTTT
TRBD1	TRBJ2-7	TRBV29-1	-	CSVLLGTAIYEQYF	TGCAGCGTTCTTCTCGGGACAGCTATCTACGAGCAGTACTTC
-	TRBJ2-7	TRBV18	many	CASSQKGHSYEQYF	TGTGCCAGCTCACAAAAGGGACATAGCTACGAGCAGTACTTC
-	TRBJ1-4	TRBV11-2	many	CASSLLRAHNEKLFF	TGTGCCAGCAGCTTACTCCGGGCTCATAATGAAAAACTGTTTTTT
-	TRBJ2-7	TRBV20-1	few	CSARRFLDGSSYEQYF	TGCAGTGCTCGAAGGTTTCTGGACGGGAGCTCCTACGAGCAGTACTTC
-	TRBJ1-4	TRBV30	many	CAWSVDRRLFF	TGTGCCTGGAGTGTAGATAGACGACTGTTTTTT
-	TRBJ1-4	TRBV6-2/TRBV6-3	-	CASSDRFGEKLFF	TGTGCCAGCAGTGACAGGTTTGGGGAAAAACTGTTTTTT
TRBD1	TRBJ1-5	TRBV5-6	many	CASTLWDRDSNQPQHF	TGTGCCAGCACTCTTTGGGACAGGGATAGCAATCAGCCCCAGCATTTT
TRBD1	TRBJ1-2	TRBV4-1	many	CASSQGYLKRQGDGYTF	TGCGCCAGCAGCCAAGGATATTTAAAGCGACAGGGAGATGGCTACACCTTC